This section outlines one T cell receptor (beta chain) sequence together with its context. Its target is not known. V was shortened by 6 bases and J by 8 bases, with 10 bases between the two germline ends. The CDR3 extends over 11 amino acids. Per the germline V gene, CDR1 is LGHNA and CDR2 is YNFKEQ. Assay: immunoSEQ multiplex PCR; the TCRdb copy retains only in-frame clones and omits some. The sample carries 73,000 or so clones, approximately 80% recorded once. The sample originates from a study of T cell responses to AZD1222 COVID-19 vaccine. Study results and caveats: Donors were mostly white British, more females; clonal diversity possibly underestimated. Every sample of the repertoires postdated the peak T cell response.

This sequence joins TRBV4-2 and TRBJ1-2; D possibly corresponds to TRBD1 (6 bases). This clonotype was sampled from an adult in good health. The material was peripheral blood, obtained on day 0 of AZD1222 vaccination. Here the CDR3 reads CASRGAEGYTF. CDR3 nucleotides: TGTGCCAGCAGGGGGGCAGAGGGCTACACCTTC.